This T cell receptor beta chain was found in a study of blood T cell repertoires in COVID-19. This CDR3 spans 15 amino acids. Germline V gives CDR1 MNHEY, CDR2 SVGAGI. The V gene end was trimmed by 5 bases and the J gene end by 4 bases; junction bases not matched to a gene: 5. In the study's own analysis: Quantification of nucleated cells was approximated via reference gene primer amplification. Produced via immunoSEQ multiplex PCR; TCRdb's table is partial and in-frame only. V, J and clone size are taken as reported in that table, and D and trimming were inferred from the DNA itself. The repertoire consists of under 95,000 clones, with 85% to 95% occurring once and the leading ten covering 3% to 4%.

The TCR was taken from a woman aged 45-60 years in a cohort sampled during active COVID-19. Sequencing used peripheral blood. The V and J genes are TRBV6-5 and TRBJ2-2; TRBD1 aligns across 9 bases. In DNA, the CDR3 is TGTGCCAGCAGTACACAGGGGGCGGTCACCGGGGAGCTGTTTTTT. Translated, it gives CASSTQGAVTGELFF.